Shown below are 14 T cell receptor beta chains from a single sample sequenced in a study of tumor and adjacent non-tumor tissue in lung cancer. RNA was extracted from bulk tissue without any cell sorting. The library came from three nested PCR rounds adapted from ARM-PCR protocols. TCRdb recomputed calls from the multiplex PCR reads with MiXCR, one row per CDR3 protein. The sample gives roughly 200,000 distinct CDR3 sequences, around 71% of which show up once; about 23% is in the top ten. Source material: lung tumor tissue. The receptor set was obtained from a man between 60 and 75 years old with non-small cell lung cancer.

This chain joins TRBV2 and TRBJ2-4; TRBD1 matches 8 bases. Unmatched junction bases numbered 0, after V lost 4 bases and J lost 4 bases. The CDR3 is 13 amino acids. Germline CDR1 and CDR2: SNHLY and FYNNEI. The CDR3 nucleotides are TGTGCCAGCAGTGGGACAGGGAAAAACATTCAGTACTTC. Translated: CASSGTGKNIQYF.

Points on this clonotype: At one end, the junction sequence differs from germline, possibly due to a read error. CDR3 nucleotides: TGTCCCAGCAGCTTAGATCCAAAGGACAGGCCCTCTGGGGCCAACGTCCTCACTTTC. Its translation is CPSSLDPKDRPSGANVLTF. The rearrangement links TRBV11-2 to TRBJ2-6; 7 nucleotides align to TRBD1. Germline assignment: CDR1 SGHAT and CDR2 FQNNGV. The length of the CDR3 is 19 residues.

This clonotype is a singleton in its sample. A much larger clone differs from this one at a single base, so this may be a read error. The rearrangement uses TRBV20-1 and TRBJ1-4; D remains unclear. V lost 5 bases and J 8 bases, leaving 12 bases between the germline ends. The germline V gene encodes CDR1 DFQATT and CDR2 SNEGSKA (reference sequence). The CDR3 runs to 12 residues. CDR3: CSARRSKEKLFF. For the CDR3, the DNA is TGCAGTGCTCGTAGATCGAAGGAAAAACTGTTTTTT.

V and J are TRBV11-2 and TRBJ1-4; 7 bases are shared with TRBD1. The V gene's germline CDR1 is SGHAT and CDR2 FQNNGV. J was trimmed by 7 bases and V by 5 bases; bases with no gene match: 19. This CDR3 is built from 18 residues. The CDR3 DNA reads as TGTGCCAGCAGCGTCCAGACAGGGAGGTTCCGTCGGGGTGAAAAACTGTTTTTT. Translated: CASSVQTGRFRRGEKLFF.

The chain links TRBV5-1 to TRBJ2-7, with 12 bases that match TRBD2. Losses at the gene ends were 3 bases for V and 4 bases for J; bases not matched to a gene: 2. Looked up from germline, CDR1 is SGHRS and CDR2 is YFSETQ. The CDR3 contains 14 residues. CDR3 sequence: CASSSGTSGYEQYF. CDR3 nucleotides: TGCGCCAGCAGCTCAGGGACTAGCGGGTACGAGCAGTACTTC. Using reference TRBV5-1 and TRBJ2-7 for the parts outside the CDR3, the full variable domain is KAGVTQTPRYLIKTRGQQVTLSCSPISGHRSVSWYQQTPGQGLQFLFEYFSETQRNKGNFPGRFSGRQFSNSRSEMNVSTLELGDSALYLCASSSGTSGYEQYFGPGTRLTVT.

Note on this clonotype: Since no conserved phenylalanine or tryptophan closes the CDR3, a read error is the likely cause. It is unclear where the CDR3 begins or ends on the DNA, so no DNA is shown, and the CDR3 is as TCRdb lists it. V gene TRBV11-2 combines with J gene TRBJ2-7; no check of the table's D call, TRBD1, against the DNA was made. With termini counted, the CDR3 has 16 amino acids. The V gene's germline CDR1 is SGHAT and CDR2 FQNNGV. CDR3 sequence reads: CASSLVVQGSRNEQCC.

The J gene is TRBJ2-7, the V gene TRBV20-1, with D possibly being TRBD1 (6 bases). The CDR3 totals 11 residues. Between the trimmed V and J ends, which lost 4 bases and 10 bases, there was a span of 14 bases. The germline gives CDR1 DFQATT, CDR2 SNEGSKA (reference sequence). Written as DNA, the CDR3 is TGCAGTGCTACTACAGGGCCCGAACAGTACTTC. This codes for CSATTGPEQYF.

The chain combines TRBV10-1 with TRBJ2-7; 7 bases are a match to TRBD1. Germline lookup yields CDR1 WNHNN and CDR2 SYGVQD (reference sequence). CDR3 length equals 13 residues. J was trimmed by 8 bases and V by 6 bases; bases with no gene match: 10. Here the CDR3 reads CASRGEGAYKQYF. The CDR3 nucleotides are TGCGCCAGCAGGGGAGAGGGGGCATACAAGCAGTACTTC.

This CDR3 reads CASSLEVSVSLYEQYF. For the CDR3, the DNA is TGTGCCAGCAGCTTAGAGGTTAGCGTGAGTCTCTACGAGCAGTACTTC. This chain links TRBV11-3 with TRBJ2-7, with TRBD2 as a possible D gene (5 bases). Germline values: CDR1 SGHNT, CDR2 YENEEA. This CDR3 has 16 residues. V shed 0 bases and J shed 3 bases, with 15 bases lying between them.

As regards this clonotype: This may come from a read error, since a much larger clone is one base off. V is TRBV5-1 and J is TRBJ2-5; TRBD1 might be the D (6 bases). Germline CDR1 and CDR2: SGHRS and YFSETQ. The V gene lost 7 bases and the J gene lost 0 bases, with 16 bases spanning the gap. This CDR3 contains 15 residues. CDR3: CASGPTGMYQETQYF. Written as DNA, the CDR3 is TGCGCCAGCGGCCCGACAGGAATGTACCAAGAGACCCAGTACTTC. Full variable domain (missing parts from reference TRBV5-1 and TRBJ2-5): KAGVTQTPRYLIKTRGQQVTLSCSPISGHRSVSWYQQTPGQGLQFLFEYFSETQRNKGNFPGRFSGRQFSNSRSEMNVSTLELGDSALYLCASGPTGMYQETQYFGPGTRLLVL.

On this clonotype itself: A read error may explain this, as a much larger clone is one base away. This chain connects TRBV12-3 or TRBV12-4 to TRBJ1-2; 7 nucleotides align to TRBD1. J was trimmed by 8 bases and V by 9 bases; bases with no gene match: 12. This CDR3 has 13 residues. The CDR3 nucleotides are TGTGCCAGGACTCAAGACAGGGCGAAGGGCTACACCTTC. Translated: CARTQDRAKGYTF.

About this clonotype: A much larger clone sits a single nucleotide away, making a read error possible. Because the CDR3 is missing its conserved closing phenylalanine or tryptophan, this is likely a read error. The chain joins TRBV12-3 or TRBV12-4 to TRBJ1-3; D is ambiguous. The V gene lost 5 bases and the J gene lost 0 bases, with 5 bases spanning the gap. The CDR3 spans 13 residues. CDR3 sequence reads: CASSQSSGNTIYL. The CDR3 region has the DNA TGTGCCAGCAGTCAATCCTCTGGAAACACCATATATTTG.

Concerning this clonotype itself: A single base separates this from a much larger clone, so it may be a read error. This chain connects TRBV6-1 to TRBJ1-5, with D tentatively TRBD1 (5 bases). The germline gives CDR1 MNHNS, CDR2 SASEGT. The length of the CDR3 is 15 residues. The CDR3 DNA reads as TGTGCCAGCAGTGAGGCGGGGGGTAGCAATCTGCCCCAGCATTTT. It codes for CASSEAGGSNLPQHF.

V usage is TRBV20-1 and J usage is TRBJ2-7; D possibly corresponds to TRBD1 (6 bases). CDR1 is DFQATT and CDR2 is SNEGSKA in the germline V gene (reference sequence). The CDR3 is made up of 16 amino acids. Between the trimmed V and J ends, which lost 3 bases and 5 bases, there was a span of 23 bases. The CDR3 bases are TGCAGTGCTAGGGCCGGCAGGGACATCCTCTTCAACGAGCAGTACTTC. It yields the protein CSARAGRDILFNEQYF.